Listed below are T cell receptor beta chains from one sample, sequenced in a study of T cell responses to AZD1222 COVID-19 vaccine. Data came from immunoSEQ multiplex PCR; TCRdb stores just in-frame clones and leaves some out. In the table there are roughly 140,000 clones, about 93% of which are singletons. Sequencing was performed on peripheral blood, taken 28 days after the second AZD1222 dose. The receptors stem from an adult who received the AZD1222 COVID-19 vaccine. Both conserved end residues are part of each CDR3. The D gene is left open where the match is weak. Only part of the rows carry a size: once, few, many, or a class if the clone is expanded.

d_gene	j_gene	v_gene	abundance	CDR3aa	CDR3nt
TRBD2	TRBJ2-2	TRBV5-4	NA	CASSFGTSGPGELFF	TGTGCCAGCAGCTTTGGGACTAGCGGGCCCGGGGAGCTGTTTTTT
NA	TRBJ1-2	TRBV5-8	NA	CASSSRDGNYGYTF	TGTGCCAGCAGCTCCCGGGACGGCAACTATGGCTACACCTTC
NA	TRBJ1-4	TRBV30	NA	CALDSQSLMREKLFF	TGTGCCTTGGACAGCCAATCCCTTATGAGGGAAAAACTGTTTTTT
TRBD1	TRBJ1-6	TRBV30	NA	CAWSRDSLSYNSPLHF	TGTGCCTGGAGCCGGGACAGCTTATCCTATAATTCACCCCTCCACTTT
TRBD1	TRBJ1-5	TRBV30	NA	CAWSVQGQGSNQPQHF	TGTGCCTGGAGTGTACAGGGACAGGGTAGCAATCAGCCCCAGCATTTT
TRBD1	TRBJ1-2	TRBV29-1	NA	CSLGTGGSGYTF	TGCAGCCTAGGGACAGGGGGTAGTGGCTACACCTTC
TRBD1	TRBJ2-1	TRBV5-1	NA	CASSLQGQGYNEQFF	TGCGCCAGCAGCTTACAAGGACAGGGATACAATGAGCAGTTCTTC
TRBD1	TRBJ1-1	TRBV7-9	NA	CASSYGGQGRVNTEAFF	TGTGCCAGCAGCTATGGAGGACAGGGTCGAGTGAACACTGAAGCTTTCTTT
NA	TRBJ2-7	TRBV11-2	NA	CASSLDNRWTMNEQYF	TGTGCCAGCAGCTTAGATAACAGGTGGACTATGAACGAGCAGTACTTC
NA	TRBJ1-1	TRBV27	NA	CASSLWENTEAFF	TGTGCCAGCAGTTTATGGGAGAACACTGAAGCTTTCTTT
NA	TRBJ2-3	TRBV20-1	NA	CSASPAASTDTQYF	TGCAGTGCTAGTCCAGCGGCTAGCACAGATACGCAGTATTTT
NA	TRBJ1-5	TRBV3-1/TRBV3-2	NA	CASSGGLLGLNQPQHF	TGTGCCAGCAGTGGCGGTCTATTGGGGCTCAATCAGCCCCAGCATTTT
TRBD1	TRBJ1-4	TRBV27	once	CASTTGGEKLFF	TGTGCCAGCACGACAGGGGGTGAAAAACTGTTTTTT
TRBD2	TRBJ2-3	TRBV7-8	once	CASSLGTSGTADTQYF	TGTGCCAGCAGCTTAGGAACTAGCGGGACCGCAGATACGCAGTATTTT
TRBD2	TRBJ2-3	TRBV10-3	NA	CAISEGGGADTQYF	TGTGCCATCAGTGAGGGGGGGGGAGCAGATACGCAGTATTTT
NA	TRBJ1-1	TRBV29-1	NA	CSVIGGLNTEAFF	TGCAGCGTCATCGGGGGCCTGAACACTGAAGCTTTCTTT